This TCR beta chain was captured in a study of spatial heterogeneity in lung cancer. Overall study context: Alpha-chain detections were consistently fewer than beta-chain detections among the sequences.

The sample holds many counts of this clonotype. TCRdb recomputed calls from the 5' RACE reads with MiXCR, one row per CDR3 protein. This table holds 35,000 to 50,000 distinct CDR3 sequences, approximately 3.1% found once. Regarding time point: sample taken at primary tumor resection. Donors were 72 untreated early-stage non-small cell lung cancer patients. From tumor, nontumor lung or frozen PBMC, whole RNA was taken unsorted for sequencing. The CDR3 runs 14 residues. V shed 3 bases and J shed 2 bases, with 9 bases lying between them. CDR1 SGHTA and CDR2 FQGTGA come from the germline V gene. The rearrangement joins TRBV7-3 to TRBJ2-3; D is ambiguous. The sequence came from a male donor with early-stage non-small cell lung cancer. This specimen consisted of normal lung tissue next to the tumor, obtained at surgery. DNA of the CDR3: TGTGCCAGCAGCTTGACCACCTCCACAGATACGCAGTATTTT. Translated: CASSLTTSTDTQYF.